Presented here are 15 T cell receptor beta chains from one specimen sequenced in a study of cytomegalovirus exposure and HLA in healthy donors listed by TCRdb under 2017. The method was the immunoSEQ multiplex PCR assay. A mixture of 60 forward primers for TCR Vbeta segments and 13 reverse primers for TCR Jbeta segments was used in the multiplex PCR. Entries here come from immuneACCESS through TCRdb and include only in-frame sequences with V and J called. Some clones fail to appear in such tables; in the studies checked, an unresolved V gene covers under half of the shortfall, and the cause of the remainder is unknown. The sample table shows some 170,000 clones, and roughly 79% are seen once. The ten biggest clones cover 4.9% of the sample. The sample comprised PBMCs. The source of these receptors is a woman between 18 and 29 years old in good health and CMV-seropositive.

The CDR3 bases are TGTGCCAGCTCGATCCTAGCGGGGGGGCTCCATGAGCAGTTCTTC. This sequence encodes CASSILAGGLHEQFF. This chain links TRBV18 with TRBJ2-1; TRBD2 matches 12 bases. Losses at the gene ends were 6 bases for V and 8 bases for J; bases not matched to a gene: 8. The germline V gene has CDR1 KGHSH and CDR2 LQKENI. The CDR3 has 15 residues.

Only a few counts were recorded for this clone. The CDR3 sequence is CASSYRGGQGGVAQYF. In DNA, the CDR3 is TGTGCCAGCAGTTACAGGGGGGGACAGGGAGGGGTGGCGCAGTATTTT. The chain is built from TRBV6-5 and TRBJ2-3; 9 nucleotides agree with TRBD1. Germline-derived CDR1 and CDR2 are MNHEY and SVGAGI. CDR3 length: 16 residues. V dropped 2 bases and J dropped 10; count of bases not matched to a gene: 13.

V gene TRBV5-6 combines with J gene TRBJ2-5, with 10 positions matching TRBD2. V dropped 6 bases and J dropped 2; count of bases not matched to a gene: 4. This CDR3 has 14 residues. Looked up from germline, CDR1 is SGHDT and CDR2 is YYEEEE. In DNA form, the CDR3 reads TGTGCCAGCACCTCACTAGCGGGGCAAGAGACCCAGTACTTC. This codes for CASTSLAGQETQYF.

The chain has TRBV5-1 and TRBJ1-2; the D gene is possibly TRBD1 (5 bases). The V end lost 2 bases, the J end lost 6 bases, and 8 bases lay between the germline ends. The CDR3 totals 12 residues. The V gene's germline CDR1 is SGHRS and CDR2 YFSETQ. The CDR3 region has the DNA TGCGCCAGCAGCTTTGGGACTCATGGCTACACCTTC. This translates into CASSFGTHGYTF. Together with reference TRBV5-1 and TRBJ1-2, the CDR3 gives the full variable domain: KAGVTQTPRYLIKTRGQQVTLSCSPISGHRSVSWYQQTPGQGLQFLFEYFSETQRNKGNFPGRFSGRQFSNSRSEMNVSTLELGDSALYLCASSFGTHGYTFGSGTRLTVV.

The chain recombines TRBV11-2 with TRBJ2-7; possible D gene TRBD2, 6 bases. Germline CDR1 SGHAT, CDR2 FQNNGV. The CDR3 extends over 15 amino acids. V was shortened by 0 bases and J by 3 bases, with 12 bases between the two germline ends. This CDR3 reads CASSLDALALYEQYF. The CDR3 DNA follows: TGTGCCAGCAGCTTAGATGCACTAGCACTCTACGAGCAGTACTTC. Together with reference TRBV11-2 and TRBJ2-7, the CDR3 gives the full variable domain: EAGVAQSPRYKIIEKRQSVAFWCNPISGHATLYWYQQILGQGPKLLIQFQNNGVVDDSQLPKDRFSAERLKGVDSTLKIQPAKLEDSAVYLCASSLDALALYEQYFGPGTRLTVT.

V and J are TRBV5-6 and TRBJ2-1, with a weak D call TRBD2 (5 bases). V gave up 4 bases and J gave up 1 base, with 6 bases separating them. In germline, CDR1 is SGHDT, CDR2 YYEEEE. The CDR3 has 13 residues. Here the CDR3 reads CASSRGSYNEQFF. The DNA for the CDR3 is TGTGCCAGCAGCCGCGGGTCCTACAATGAGCAGTTCTTC.

About this clone: This CDR3 is missing its conserved last phenylalanine or tryptophan, likely due to a read error. CDR3 nucleotide sequence: TGTGCCAGCAGTTTCCCGAGCGATAACCCAGGGCCGGGTGAGCAGTACCTC. The encoded protein is CASSFPSDNPGPGEQYL. The chain recombines TRBV27 with TRBJ2-7, with a tentative D call TRBD1 (5 bases). Between the trimmed V and J ends, which lost 3 bases and 7 bases, there was a span of 25 bases. From germline, CDR1 is MNHEY and CDR2 SMNVEV (reference sequence). This CDR3 has 17 residues.

The rearrangement joins TRBV9 to TRBJ1-1; D ambiguous. Germline V gives CDR1 SGDLS, CDR2 YYNGEE. Trimming shortened V by 0 bases and J by 3 bases, and 3 bases separated the two germline ends. The CDR3 spans 12 residues. Written as DNA, the CDR3 is TGTGCCAGCAGCGTAGGAGACACTGAAGCTTTCTTT. Amino acids: CASSVGDTEAFF. The full variable domain, its missing parts supplied by reference TRBV9 and TRBJ1-1, is DSGVTQTPKHLITATGQRVTLRCSPRSGDLSVYWYQQSLDQGLQFLIQYYNGEERAKGNILERFSAQQFPDLHSELNLSSLELGDSALYFCASSVGDTEAFFGQGTRLTVV.

V usage is TRBV28 and J usage is TRBJ1-5; D might be TRBD1 (5 bases). Trimming took 1 base from V and 3 from J, leaving 10 bases between them. CDR3 length: 15 amino acids. Germline CDR1 is MDHEN and CDR2 is SYDVKM. The CDR3 region has the DNA TGTGCCAGCAGTTTATATAGGGGTTCCAATCAGCCCCAGCATTTT. Its protein product is CASSLYRGSNQPQHF.

The V call is TRBV9, the J call TRBJ1-2; TRBD1 is a possible D gene (6 bases). CDR1 is SGDLS and CDR2 is YYNGEE in the germline V gene. The CDR3 is made up of 19 amino acids. The V end was cut by 1 base, the J end by 2 bases, with 24 bases between. The CDR3 sequence: CASSVYNGHQGGINYGYTF. In DNA form, the CDR3 reads TGTGCCAGCAGCGTATATAATGGACACCAAGGGGGAATCAACTATGGCTACACCTTC.

The V gene is TRBV4-3, the J gene TRBJ1-2; no clear D gene. This CDR3 is 15 amino acids long. CDR1 LGHNA and CDR2 YSLEER come from the germline V gene. The ends were cut back, 1 base at V and 1 base at J, with 10 bases in the middle. As DNA, the CDR3 is TGCGCCAGCAGCCAAGGGACTTTATATAACTATGGCTACACCTTC. It translates to CASSQGTLYNYGYTF.

Comments on this clone: The sample carries other DNA sequences with the same CDR3. This sequence joins TRBV11-2 and TRBJ1-1; D gene uncertain. The CDR3 contains 14 residues. Trimming cost V 0 bases and J 0 bases, with 5 bases left between them. CDR1 is SGHAT and CDR2 is FQNNGV in the germline V gene. CDR3: CASSLDRVNTEAFF. In DNA form, the CDR3 reads TGTGCCAGCAGCTTAGATCGGGTGAACACTGAAGCTTTCTTT.

This chain links TRBV6-1 with TRBJ2-3, with 7 bases lining up with TRBD2. Germline CDR1 and CDR2: MNHNS and SASEGT. The CDR3 has 14 amino acids. V was clipped by 10 bases and J by 4 bases; unmatched bases: 11. The CDR3 sequence: CAIKPGGRADTQYF. The CDR3 DNA is TGTGCCATCAAGCCCGGTGGGAGGGCAGATACGCAGTATTTT.

The chain recombines TRBV7-6 with TRBJ2-5; 9 bases match TRBD1. Germline V gene data show CDR1 as SGHVS and CDR2 as FNYEAQ. The CDR3 totals 14 residues. With 4 bases clipped from V and 5 bases from J, the junction kept 5 bases outside the gene matches. The CDR3 sequence: CASSSGQGRETQYF. In DNA form, the CDR3 reads TGTGCCAGCAGCTCCGGACAGGGGAGGGAGACCCAGTACTTC.

The rearrangement joins TRBV30 to TRBJ2-2; 8 bases fit TRBD1. Germline V CDR1 and CDR2: GTSNPN, SVGIG (reference sequence). V lost 2 bases and J lost 6; bases outside the gene matches: 5. The CDR3 sequence is 14 residues long. CDR3 protein: CAWSMTGDPGELFF. In DNA, the CDR3 is TGTGCCTGGAGTATGACAGGGGACCCCGGGGAGCTGTTTTTT.